Shown below are 4 T cell receptor beta chains from a single sample sequenced in a study of molecular identifiers for immune sequencing clone quantification. Using its own MiXCR run on the PCR reads, TCRdb lists one record per CDR3 protein. Among about 320,000 distinct CDR3 sequences listed, roughly 23% were seen once. The sample comprised naive CD8+ T cells from blood, with Jurkat cell RNA spiked in. Subset in this sample: FACS-sorted CD8+CD4-CCR7+CD45RA+ naive T cells. Receptors were obtained from a human donor in good health. Some libraries in this study had Jurkat cell RNA spiked in.

In its sample, this clonotype was seen many times. The J gene is TRBJ2-1, the V gene TRBV2, with 7 bases lining up with TRBD1. The length of the CDR3 is 15 residues. In germline, CDR1 is SNHLY, CDR2 FYNNEI. The V and J ends lost 4 bases and 3 bases, in that order; junction bases with no gene match: 6. CDR3 amino acids: CASSGEGALYNEQFF. The CDR3 nucleotides are TGTGCCAGCAGTGGTGAGGGGGCTCTCTACAATGAGCAGTTCTTC.

In this sample, this clonotype turned up many times. This chain connects TRBV7-2 to TRBJ2-7, with TRBD2 matching 11 bases. With V trimmed by 6 bases and J by 2 bases, 6 bases remained unmatched. Germline V gene sequence: CDR1 SGHTA, CDR2 FQGNSA. The CDR3 contains 15 residues. Written as DNA, the CDR3 is TGTGCCAGCAGTTTTAGCGGGGGGGGGGCCTACGAGCAGTACTTC. Translating it yields CASSFSGGGAYEQYF.

The rearrangement links TRBV14 to TRBJ2-2, with D hard to call. Per the germline V gene, CDR1 is SGHDN and CDR2 is FVKESK. CDR3 size: 16 residues. The V end lost 3 bases, the J end lost 2 bases, and 13 bases lay between the germline ends. CDR3 coding DNA: TGTGCCAGCAGCCACAGCCAGACCCTAAACACCGGGGAGCTGTTTTTT. This codes for CASSHSQTLNTGELFF.

This clonotype was picked up a small number of times. The chain has TRBV2 and TRBJ2-5; 12 bases fit TRBD2. Looked up from germline, CDR1 is SNHLY and CDR2 is FYNNEI. Losses at the gene ends were 2 bases for V and 3 bases for J; bases not matched to a gene: 1. The length of the CDR3 is 15 residues. The CDR3 reads CASSEWTSGEETQYF. The DNA for the CDR3 is TGTGCCAGCAGTGAATGGACTAGCGGGGAAGAGACCCAGTACTTC.